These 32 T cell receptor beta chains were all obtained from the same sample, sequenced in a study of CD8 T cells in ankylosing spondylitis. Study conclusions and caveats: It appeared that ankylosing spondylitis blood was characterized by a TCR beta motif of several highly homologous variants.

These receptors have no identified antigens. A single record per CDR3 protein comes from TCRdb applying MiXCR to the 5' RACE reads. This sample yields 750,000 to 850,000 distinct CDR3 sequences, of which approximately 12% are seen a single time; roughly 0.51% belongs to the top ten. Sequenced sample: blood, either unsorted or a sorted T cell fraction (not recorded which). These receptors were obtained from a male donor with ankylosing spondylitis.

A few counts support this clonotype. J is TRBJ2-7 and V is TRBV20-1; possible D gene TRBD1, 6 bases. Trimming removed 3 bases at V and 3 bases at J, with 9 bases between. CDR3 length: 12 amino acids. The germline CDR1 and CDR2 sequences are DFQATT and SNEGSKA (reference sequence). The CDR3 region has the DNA TGCAGTGCTAGGCACAGGGTCTACGAGCAGTACTTC. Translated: CSARHRVYEQYF.

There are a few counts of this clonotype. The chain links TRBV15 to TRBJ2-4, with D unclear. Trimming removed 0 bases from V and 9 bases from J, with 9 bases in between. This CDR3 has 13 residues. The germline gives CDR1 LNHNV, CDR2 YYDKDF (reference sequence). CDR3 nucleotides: TGTGCCACCAGCAGAGAGGGCAGGAGCATTCAGTACTTC. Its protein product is CATSREGRSIQYF.

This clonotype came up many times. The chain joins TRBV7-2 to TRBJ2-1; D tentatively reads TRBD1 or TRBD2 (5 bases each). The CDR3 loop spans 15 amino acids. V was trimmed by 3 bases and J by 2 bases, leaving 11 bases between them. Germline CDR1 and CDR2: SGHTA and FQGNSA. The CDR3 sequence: CASSFGALPYNEQFF. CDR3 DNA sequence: TGTGCCAGCAGCTTCGGGGCCCTACCCTACAATGAGCAGTTCTTC.

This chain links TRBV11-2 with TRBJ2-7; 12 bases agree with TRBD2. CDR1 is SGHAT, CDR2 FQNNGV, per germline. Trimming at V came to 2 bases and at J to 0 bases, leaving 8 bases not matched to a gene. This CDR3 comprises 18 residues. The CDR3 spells CASSLRPSGGAHSYEQYF. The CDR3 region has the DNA TGTGCCAGCAGCTTACGGCCTAGCGGGGGGGCCCACTCCTACGAGCAGTACTTC.

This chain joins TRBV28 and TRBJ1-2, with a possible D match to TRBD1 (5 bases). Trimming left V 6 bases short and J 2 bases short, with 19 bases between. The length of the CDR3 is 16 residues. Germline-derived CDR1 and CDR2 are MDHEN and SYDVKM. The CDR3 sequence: CASSETIRVENYGYTF. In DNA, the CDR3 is TGTGCCAGCAGCGAGACTATCAGGGTCGAGAACTATGGCTACACCTTC.

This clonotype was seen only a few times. The DNA for the CDR3 is TGTGCCAGCAGCCGTAGGGGAAATTTCGACAATGAGCAGTTCTTC. Translated: CASSRRGNFDNEQFF. The chain joins TRBV5-5 to TRBJ2-1; maybe TRBD1 (5 bases). CDR1 is SGHKS, CDR2 YYEKEE, per germline (reference sequence). The CDR3 loop spans 15 amino acids. V gave up 4 bases and J gave up 5 bases, with 16 bases separating them.

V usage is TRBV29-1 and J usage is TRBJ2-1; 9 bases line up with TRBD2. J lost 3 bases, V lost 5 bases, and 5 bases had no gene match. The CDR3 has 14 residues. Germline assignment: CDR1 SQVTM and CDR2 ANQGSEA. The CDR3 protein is CSVIAGENYNEQFF. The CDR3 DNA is TGCAGCGTTATAGCGGGGGAAAACTACAATGAGCAGTTCTTC.

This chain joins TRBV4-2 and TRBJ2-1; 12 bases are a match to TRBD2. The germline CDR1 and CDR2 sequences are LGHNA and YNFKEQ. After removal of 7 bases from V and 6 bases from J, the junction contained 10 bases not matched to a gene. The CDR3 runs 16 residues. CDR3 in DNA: TGTGCCAGCACCGAAAATCTAGCGGGAGGGTTCAATGAGCAGTTCTTC. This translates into CASTENLAGGFNEQFF.

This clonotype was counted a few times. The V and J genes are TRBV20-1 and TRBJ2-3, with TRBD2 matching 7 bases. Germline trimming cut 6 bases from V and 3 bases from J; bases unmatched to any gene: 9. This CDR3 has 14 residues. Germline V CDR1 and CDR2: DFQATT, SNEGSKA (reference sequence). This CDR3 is CSACRDYLTDTQYF. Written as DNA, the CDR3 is TGCAGTGCGTGTAGGGACTACCTTACAGATACGCAGTATTTT.

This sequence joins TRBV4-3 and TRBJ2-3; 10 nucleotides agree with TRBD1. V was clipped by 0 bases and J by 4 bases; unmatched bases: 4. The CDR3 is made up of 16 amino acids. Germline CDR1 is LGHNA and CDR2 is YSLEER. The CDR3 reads CASSQDLGTGADTQYF. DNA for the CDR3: TGCGCCAGCAGCCAAGACCTCGGGACAGGGGCAGATACGCAGTATTTT.

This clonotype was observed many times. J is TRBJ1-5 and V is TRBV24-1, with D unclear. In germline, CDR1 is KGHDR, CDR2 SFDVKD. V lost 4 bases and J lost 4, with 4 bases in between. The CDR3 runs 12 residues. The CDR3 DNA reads TGTGCCACCAGTGAAATGAATCAGCCCCAGCATTTT. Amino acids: CATSEMNQPQHF.

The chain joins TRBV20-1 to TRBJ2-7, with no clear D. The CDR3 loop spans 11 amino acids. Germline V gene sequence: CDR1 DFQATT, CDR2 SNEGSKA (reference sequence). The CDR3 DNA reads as TGCAGGGTTGTTAGCTCCTACGAGCAGTACTTC. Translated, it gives CRVVSSYEQYF.

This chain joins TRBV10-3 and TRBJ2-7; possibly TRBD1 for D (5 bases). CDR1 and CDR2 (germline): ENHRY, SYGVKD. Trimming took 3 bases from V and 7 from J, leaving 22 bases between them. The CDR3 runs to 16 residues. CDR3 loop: CAISEGIGASPTEQYF. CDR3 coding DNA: TGTGCCATCAGTGAAGGAATAGGGGCAAGCCCTACGGAGCAGTACTTC.

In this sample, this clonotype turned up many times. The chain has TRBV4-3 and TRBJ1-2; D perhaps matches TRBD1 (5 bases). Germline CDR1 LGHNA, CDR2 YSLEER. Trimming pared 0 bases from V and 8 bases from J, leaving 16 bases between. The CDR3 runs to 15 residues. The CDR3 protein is CASSQDPQGDGGYTF. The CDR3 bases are TGCGCCAGCAGCCAAGATCCCCAGGGAGACGGAGGCTACACCTTC.

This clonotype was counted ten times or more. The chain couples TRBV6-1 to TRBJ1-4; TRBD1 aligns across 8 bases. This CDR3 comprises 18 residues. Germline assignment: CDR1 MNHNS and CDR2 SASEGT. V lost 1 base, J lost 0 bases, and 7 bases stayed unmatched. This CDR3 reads CASSEEDRVTATNEKLFF. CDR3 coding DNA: TGTGCCAGCAGTGAAGAGGACAGGGTGACGGCAACTAATGAAAAACTGTTTTTT.

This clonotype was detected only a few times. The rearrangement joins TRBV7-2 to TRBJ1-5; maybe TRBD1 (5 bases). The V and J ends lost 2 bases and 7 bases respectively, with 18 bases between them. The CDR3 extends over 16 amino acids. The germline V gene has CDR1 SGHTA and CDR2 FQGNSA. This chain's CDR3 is CASSLSGVPGGQPQHF. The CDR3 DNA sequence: TGTGCCAGCAGCTTATCGGGGGTTCCGGGAGGCCAGCCCCAGCATTTT.

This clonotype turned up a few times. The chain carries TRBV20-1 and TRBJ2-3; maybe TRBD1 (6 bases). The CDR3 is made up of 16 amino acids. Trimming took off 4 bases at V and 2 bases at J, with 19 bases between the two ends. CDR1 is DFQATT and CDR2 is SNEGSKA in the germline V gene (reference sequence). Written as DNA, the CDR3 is TGCAGTGCTACCCAGGGGCTAGCCGGTCCCACAGATACGCAGTATTTT. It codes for CSATQGLAGPTDTQYF.

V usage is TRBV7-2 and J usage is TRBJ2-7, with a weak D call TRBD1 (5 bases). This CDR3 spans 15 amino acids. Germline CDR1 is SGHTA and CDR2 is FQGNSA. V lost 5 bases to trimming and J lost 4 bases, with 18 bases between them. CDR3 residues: CASSPGHSMVYEQYF. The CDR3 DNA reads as TGTGCCAGCAGCCCCGGACATTCTATGGTGTACGAGCAGTACTTC.

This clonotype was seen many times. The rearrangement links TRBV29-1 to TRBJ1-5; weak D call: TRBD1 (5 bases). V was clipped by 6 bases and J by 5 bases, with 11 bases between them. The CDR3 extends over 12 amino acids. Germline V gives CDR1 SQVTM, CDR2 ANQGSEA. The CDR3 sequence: CSVRDADQPQHF. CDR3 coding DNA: TGCAGCGTCCGGGACGCAGATCAGCCCCAGCATTTT.

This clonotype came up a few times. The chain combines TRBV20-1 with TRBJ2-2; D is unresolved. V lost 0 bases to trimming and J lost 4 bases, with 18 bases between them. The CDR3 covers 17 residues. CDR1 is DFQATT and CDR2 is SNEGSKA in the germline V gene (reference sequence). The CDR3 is CSARDPRLGLGTGELFF. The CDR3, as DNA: TGCAGTGCTAGAGATCCCCGGCTTGGGCTAGGCACCGGGGAGCTGTTTTTT.

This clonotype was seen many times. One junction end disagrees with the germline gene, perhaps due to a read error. The CDR3 spells CASRLGGTDTQYF. For the CDR3, the DNA is TGTGCCAGCAGGCTGGGGGGTACAGATACGCAGTATTTT. The chain is built from TRBV5-1 and TRBJ2-3, with D perhaps matching TRBD2 (6 bases). The CDR3 is 13 residues long. Looked up from germline, CDR1 is SGHRS and CDR2 is YFSETQ. Drawing the rest from reference TRBV5-1 and TRBJ2-3, the complete variable domain is KAGVTQTPRYLIKTRGQQVTLSCSPISGHRSVSWYQQTPGQGLQFLFEYFSETQRNKGNFPGRFSGRQFSNSRSEMNVSTLELGDSALYLCASRLGGTDTQYFGPGTRLTVL.

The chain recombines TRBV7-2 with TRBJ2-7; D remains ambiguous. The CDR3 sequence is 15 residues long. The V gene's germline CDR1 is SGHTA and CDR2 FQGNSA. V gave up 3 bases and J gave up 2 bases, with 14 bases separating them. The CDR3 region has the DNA TGTGCCAGCAGCTTCGGTTTTTCTTACACCTACGAGCAGTACTTC. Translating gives CASSFGFSYTYEQYF. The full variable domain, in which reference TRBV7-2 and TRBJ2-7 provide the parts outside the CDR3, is GAGVSQSPSNKVTEKGKDVELRCDPISGHTALYWYRQSLGQGLEFLIYFQGNSAPDKSGLPSDRFSAERTGGSVSTLTIQRTQQEDSAVYLCASSFGFSYTYEQYFGPGTRLTVT.

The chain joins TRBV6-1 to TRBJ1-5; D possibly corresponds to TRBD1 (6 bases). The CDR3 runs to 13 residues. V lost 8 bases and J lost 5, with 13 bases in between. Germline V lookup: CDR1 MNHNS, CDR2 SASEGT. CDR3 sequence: CASRTGIYQPQHF. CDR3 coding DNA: TGTGCCAGCCGCACAGGGATATATCAGCCCCAGCATTTT.

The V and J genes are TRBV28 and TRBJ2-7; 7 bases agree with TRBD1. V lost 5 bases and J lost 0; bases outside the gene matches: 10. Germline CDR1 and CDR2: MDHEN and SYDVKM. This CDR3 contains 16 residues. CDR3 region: CASSPGQSILSYEQYF. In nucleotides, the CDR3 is TGTGCCAGCAGTCCGGGACAGTCGATCCTCTCCTACGAGCAGTACTTC.

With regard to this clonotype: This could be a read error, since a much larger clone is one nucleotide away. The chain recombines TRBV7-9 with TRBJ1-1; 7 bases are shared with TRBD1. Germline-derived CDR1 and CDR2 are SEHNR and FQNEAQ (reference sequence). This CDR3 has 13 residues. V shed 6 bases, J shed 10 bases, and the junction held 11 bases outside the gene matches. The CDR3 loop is CASSRYRGVGAFF. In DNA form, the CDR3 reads TGTGCCAGCAGTCGTTACAGGGGTGTAGGAGCTTTCTTT.

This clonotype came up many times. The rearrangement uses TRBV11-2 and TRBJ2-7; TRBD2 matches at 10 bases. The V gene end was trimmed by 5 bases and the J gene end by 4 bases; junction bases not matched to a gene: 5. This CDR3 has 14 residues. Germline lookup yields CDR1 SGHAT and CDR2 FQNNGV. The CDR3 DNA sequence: TGTGCCAGCAGCCCAGCGGGGGGGCCGTACGAGCAGTACTTC. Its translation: CASSPAGGPYEQYF.

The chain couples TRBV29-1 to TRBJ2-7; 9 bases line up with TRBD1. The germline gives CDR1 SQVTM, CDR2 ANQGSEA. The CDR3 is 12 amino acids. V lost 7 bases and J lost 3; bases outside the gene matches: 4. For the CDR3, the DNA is TGCAGCGCTAGACAGGGGGGCTACGAGCAGTACTTC. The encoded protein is CSARQGGYEQYF.

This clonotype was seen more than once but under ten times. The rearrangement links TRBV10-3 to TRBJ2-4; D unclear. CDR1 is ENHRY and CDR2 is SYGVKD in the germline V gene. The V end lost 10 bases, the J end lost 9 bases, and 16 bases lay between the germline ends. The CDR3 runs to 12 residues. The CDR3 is CATTDGWGIQYF. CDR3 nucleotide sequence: TGTGCCACCACAGACGGATGGGGCATTCAGTACTTC.

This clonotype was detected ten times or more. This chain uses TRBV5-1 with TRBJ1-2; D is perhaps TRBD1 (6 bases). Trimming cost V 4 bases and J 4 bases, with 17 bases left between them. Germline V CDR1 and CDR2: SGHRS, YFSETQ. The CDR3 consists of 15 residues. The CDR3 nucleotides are TGCGCCAGCAGCAAGGACAGCCGGCGCTCCTATGGCTACACCTTC. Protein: CASSKDSRRSYGYTF.

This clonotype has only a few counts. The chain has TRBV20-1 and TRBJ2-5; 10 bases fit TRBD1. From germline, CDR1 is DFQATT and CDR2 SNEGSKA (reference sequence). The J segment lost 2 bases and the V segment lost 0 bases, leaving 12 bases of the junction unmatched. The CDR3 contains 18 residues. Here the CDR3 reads CSARDRDRGDPMQETQYF. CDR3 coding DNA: TGCAGTGCTAGAGACCGGGACAGGGGTGATCCTATGCAAGAGACCCAGTACTTC.

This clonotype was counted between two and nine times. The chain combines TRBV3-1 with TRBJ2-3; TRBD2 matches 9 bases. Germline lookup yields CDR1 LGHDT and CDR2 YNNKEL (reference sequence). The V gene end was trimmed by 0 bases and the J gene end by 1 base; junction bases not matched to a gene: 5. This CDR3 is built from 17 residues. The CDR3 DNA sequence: TGTGCCAGCAGCCAAGATAGCGGGAGCCTTCGCACAGATACGCAGTATTTT. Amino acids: CASSQDSGSLRTDTQYF.

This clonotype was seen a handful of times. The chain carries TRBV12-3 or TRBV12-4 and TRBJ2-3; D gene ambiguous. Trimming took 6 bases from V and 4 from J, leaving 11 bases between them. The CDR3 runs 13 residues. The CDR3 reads CASSWPGADTQYF. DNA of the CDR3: TGTGCCAGCAGCTGGCCCGGAGCAGATACGCAGTATTTT.